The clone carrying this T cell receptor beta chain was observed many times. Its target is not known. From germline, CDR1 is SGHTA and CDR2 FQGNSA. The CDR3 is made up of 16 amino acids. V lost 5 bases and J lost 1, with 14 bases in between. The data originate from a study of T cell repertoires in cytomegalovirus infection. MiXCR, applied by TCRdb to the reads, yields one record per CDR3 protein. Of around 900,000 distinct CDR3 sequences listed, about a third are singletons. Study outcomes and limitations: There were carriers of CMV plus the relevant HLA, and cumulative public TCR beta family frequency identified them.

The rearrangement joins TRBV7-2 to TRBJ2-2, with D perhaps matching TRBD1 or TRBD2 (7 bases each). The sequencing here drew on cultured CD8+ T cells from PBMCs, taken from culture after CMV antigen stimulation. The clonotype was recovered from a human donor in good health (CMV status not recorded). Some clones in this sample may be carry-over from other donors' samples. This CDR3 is CASSPTRGGNTGELFF. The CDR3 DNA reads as TGTGCCAGCAGCCCGACCAGGGGGGGGAACACCGGGGAGCTGTTTTTT.